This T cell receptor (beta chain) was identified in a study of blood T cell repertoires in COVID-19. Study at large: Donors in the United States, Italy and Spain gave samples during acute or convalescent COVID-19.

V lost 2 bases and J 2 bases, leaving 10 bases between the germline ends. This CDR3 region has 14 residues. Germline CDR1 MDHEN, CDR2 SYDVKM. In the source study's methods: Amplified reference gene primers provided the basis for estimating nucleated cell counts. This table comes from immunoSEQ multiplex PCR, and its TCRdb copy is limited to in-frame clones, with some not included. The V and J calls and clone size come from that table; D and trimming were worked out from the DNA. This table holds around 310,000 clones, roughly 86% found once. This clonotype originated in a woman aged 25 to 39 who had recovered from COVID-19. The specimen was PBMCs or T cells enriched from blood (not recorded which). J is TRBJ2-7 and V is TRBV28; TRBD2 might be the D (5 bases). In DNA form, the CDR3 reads TGTGCCAGCAGTTTAGTAGCGTTTACCTACGAGCAGTACTTC. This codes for CASSLVAFTYEQYF.